This entry concerns a single T cell receptor (beta chain). Its specificity is not known. There are 15 residues in the CDR3. The germline gives CDR1 KGHSH, CDR2 LQKENI. The V gene end was trimmed by 2 bases and the J gene end by 8 bases; junction bases not matched to a gene: 3. The entry originates in a study of T cell repertoires in cytomegalovirus infection. Study-wide background: Well-studied HLA-B-restricted epitopes and recently identified HLA-C-restricted epitopes of CMV were both used in the study. Shared public TCR beta signatures pointed to both CMV infection and a matching HLA type.

Via MiXCR, TCRdb re-called the reads, giving one row per CDR3 protein. The table lists a few hundred thousand distinct CDR3 sequences, 40% of them singletons. This TCR came from a human donor in good health (CMV status not recorded). Some clones in this sample may be carry-over from other donors' samples. The sequenced sample was cultured PBMCs, obtained from culture after CMV antigen stimulation. The chain is built from TRBV18 and TRBJ1-4, with 12 bases identical to TRBD1. This CDR3 reads CASSPGTGGREKLFF. As DNA, the CDR3 is TGTGCCAGCTCACCAGGGACAGGGGGCAGAGAAAAACTGTTTTTT.